The 27 T cell receptor beta chains reported below all come from one sample, sequenced in a study of CDR3 diversity in severe acne. TCRdb reprocessed the PCR reads with MiXCR, giving one entry per CDR3 protein. The sample records tens of thousands of distinct CDR3 sequences, 51% being singletons. The sample taken for sequencing was blood. The receptors stem from a male donor in good health, without acne.

This clonotype appeared a few times. The V call is TRBV13, the J call TRBJ2-1; TRBD2 matches 12 bases. This CDR3 is built from 15 residues. Trimming at V came to 4 bases and at J to 8 bases, leaving 6 bases not matched to a gene. From germline, CDR1 is PRHDT and CDR2 FYEKMQ (reference sequence). CDR3 DNA: TGTGCCAGCAGCTCCCGGACTAGCGGGAACGATGAGCAGTTCTTC. It specifies CASSSRTSGNDEQFF.

By share, this clonotype ranks as medium-sized. CDR3 region: CSARAPQGETQYF. Written as DNA, the CDR3 is TGCAGTGCTAGAGCCCCACAGGGTGAGACCCAGTACTTC. V is TRBV20-1 and J is TRBJ2-5; possibly TRBD1 for D (6 bases). CDR1 is DFQATT, CDR2 SNEGSKA, per germline (reference sequence). CDR3 length: 13 amino acids. V was shortened by 1 base and J by 5 bases, with 11 bases between the two germline ends.

This clonotype was recorded at least ten times. The chain couples TRBV10-1 to TRBJ2-2; a possible D gene is TRBD1 (5 bases). Germline V gene sequence: CDR1 WNHNN, CDR2 SYGVQD (reference sequence). V gave up 5 bases and J gave up 1 base, with 17 bases separating them. The CDR3 consists of 17 residues. The CDR3 loop reads CASSSGSGPLNTGELFF. Here the CDR3 DNA reads TGCGCCAGCAGTTCAGGTTCAGGGCCCCTGAACACCGGGGAGCTGTTTTTT.

This chain uses TRBV9 with TRBJ1-5; 7 bases are shared with TRBD1. Germline V lookup: CDR1 SGDLS, CDR2 YYNGEE. The V segment lost 3 bases and the J segment 9 bases; nucleotides outside the gene matches: 12. The CDR3 runs to 15 residues. The CDR3 region is CASSAETGSHLPQHF. The DNA of the CDR3 is TGTGCCAGCAGCGCTGAGACAGGGTCCCACTTGCCCCAGCATTTT.

A few counts support this clonotype. This could be a read error, since a much larger clone is one nucleotide away. The rearrangement links TRBV7-3 to TRBJ2-5, with 7 bases fitting TRBD2. This CDR3 has 15 amino acids. CDR1 is SGHTA, CDR2 FQGTGA, per germline. CDR3 region: CASGLSGMYQETQYF. The CDR3 DNA follows: TGTGCCAGCGGCTTAAGCGGGATGTACCAAGAGACCCAGTACTTC.

This clonotype is a singleton in its sample. The missing conserved phenylalanine or tryptophan at the end of this CDR3 makes a read error likely. It is unclear where the CDR3 begins or ends on the DNA, so no DNA is shown, and the CDR3 is as TCRdb lists it. The CDR3 protein is CASGTSDEHRGAVV. The chain joins TRBV12-3 or TRBV12-4 to TRBJ2-2; the D segment call TRBD2 is taken from the table without a DNA check. The CDR3 length is 14 residues, termini included.

This clonotype showed up many times. V usage is TRBV4-1 and J usage is TRBJ2-5; 10 nucleotides match TRBD2. The V and J ends lost 4 bases and 4 bases, in that order; junction bases with no gene match: 6. The CDR3 sequence is 15 residues long. Germline V lookup: CDR1 MGHRA, CDR2 YSYEKL. The CDR3 DNA sequence: TGCGCCAGCAGCCGCCTAGCGGGGGACGGAGAGACCCAGTACTTC. Protein sequence: CASSRLAGDGETQYF.

The CDR3 region has the DNA TGCGCCAGCAGCCAAGACTCCATGGGACAGGGCTGGGGTAAAGCTTTCTTT. This sequence encodes CASSQDSMGQGWGKAFF. The chain recombines TRBV4-1 with TRBJ1-1; 9 nucleotides align to TRBD1. CDR1 MGHRA and CDR2 YSYEKL come from the germline V gene. This CDR3 has 17 amino acids. V shed 0 bases, J shed 9 bases, and the junction held 14 bases outside the gene matches.

As DNA, the CDR3 is TGTGCCAGCAGCGTAGGAGGGACAGGGGGGTACAATGAGCAGTTCTTC. As protein: CASSVGGTGGYNEQFF. The chain has TRBV9 and TRBJ2-1; 11 bases line up with TRBD1. The germline gives CDR1 SGDLS, CDR2 YYNGEE. Trimming at V came to 0 bases and at J to 4 bases, leaving 3 bases not matched to a gene. The CDR3 has 16 amino acids.

The chain employs TRBV10-3 and TRBJ2-7; TRBD2 might be the D (5 bases). With 8 bases removed from V and 4 bases from J, the gap between germline ends came to 12 bases. The CDR3 length is 12 residues. The germline V gene has CDR1 ENHRY and CDR2 SYGVKD. The CDR3 protein is CAIQAEDYEQYF. The CDR3 bases are TGTGCCATCCAGGCGGAGGATTACGAGCAGTACTTC.

J is TRBJ2-1 and V is TRBV20-1; weak D call: TRBD1 (6 bases). CDR3 length: 11 amino acids. V lost 1 base to trimming and J lost 10 bases, with 8 bases between them. Per the germline V gene, CDR1 is DFQATT and CDR2 is SNEGSKA (reference sequence). The CDR3 DNA sequence: TGCAGTGCTAGAGCTACAGGGGAGCAGTTCTTC. This sequence encodes CSARATGEQFF.

About this clonotype: An end of the junction differs from the germline gene, which may be a read error. The chain uses TRBV7-9 and TRBJ2-6; tentative D call: TRBD1 (5 bases). CDR1 is SEHNR and CDR2 is FQNEAQ in the germline V gene (reference sequence). The CDR3 loop spans 17 amino acids. The CDR3 sequence: CASSPQDPPSGADVLTF. CDR3 coding DNA: TGTGCCAGCAGCCCTCAGGACCCGCCCTCTGGGGCCGACGTCCTGACTTTC.

This clonotype was seen a handful of times. The chain links TRBV7-2 to TRBJ2-6; D is possibly TRBD1 (7 bases). V was pared by 5 bases and J by 2 bases, with 10 bases between. This CDR3 is 15 amino acids long. Germline lookup yields CDR1 SGHTA and CDR2 FQGNSA. CDR3 protein: CASSQGGPGANVLTF. The CDR3 DNA sequence: TGTGCCAGCAGCCAGGGGGGACCTGGGGCCAACGTCCTGACTTTC.

This clonotype was found a few times. The chain combines TRBV2 with TRBJ1-5; TRBD1 might be the D (5 bases). This CDR3 is built from 14 residues. Trimming removed 5 bases from V and 1 base from J, with 9 bases in between. Germline V lookup: CDR1 SNHLY, CDR2 FYNNEI. DNA for the CDR3: TGTGCCAGCAGTCGGGGACGGAGCAATCAGCCCCAGCATTTT. Translation: CASSRGRSNQPQHF.

The V call is TRBV11-3, the J call TRBJ2-5, with 13 positions matching TRBD2. V was pared by 4 bases and J by 4 bases, with 3 bases of the junction left unmatched. Per the germline V gene, CDR1 is SGHNT and CDR2 is YENEEA. There are 15 residues in the CDR3. The CDR3 nucleotides read TGTGCCAGCAGCTCGGGACTAGCGGGACTAGAGACCCAGTACTTC. The encoded protein is CASSSGLAGLETQYF.

The chain joins TRBV7-9 to TRBJ1-2, with D uncertain. Germline V gene data show CDR1 as SEHNR and CDR2 as FQNEAQ (reference sequence). The CDR3 contains 15 residues. Deletions cut 0 bases from V and 5 bases from J, with 13 bases between. CDR3 in DNA: TGTGCCAGCAGCTTAGCGGAGACGAAGATTTATGGCTACACCTTC. This gives the protein CASSLAETKIYGYTF. Filled out from reference TRBV7-9 and TRBJ1-2, the complete variable domain reads DTGVSQNPRHKITKRGQNVTFRCDPISEHNRLYWYRQTLGQGPEFLTYFQNEAQLEKSRLLSDRFSAERPKGSFSTLEIQRTEQGDSAMYLCASSLAETKIYGYTFGSGTRLTVV.

This clonotype appeared many times. This sequence joins TRBV6-4 and TRBJ2-1, with D unclear. CDR1 and CDR2 (germline): MRHNA, SNTAGT. The length of the CDR3 is 13 residues. Trimming cost V 6 bases and J 9 bases, with 15 bases left between them. DNA for the CDR3: TGTGCCAGCAGCCCCGGCAGTGAAGGTGAGCAGTTCTTC. Translation: CASSPGSEGEQFF.

The V gene is TRBV20-1, the J gene TRBJ2-1; TRBD2 agrees at 11 bases. V lost 2 bases and J lost 5; bases outside the gene matches: 5. In germline, CDR1 is DFQATT, CDR2 SNEGSKA (reference sequence). This CDR3 region has 15 residues. Here the CDR3 reads CSARFPSGGNNEQFF. In DNA form, the CDR3 reads TGCAGTGCTAGATTTCCTAGCGGGGGGAACAATGAGCAGTTCTTC.

The V call is TRBV6-5, the J call TRBJ2-5; 7 bases line up with TRBD1. V was clipped by 4 bases and J by 2 bases; unmatched bases: 13. CDR1 and CDR2 from the germline V gene are MNHEY and SVGAGI. CDR3 length: 17 amino acids. CDR3 protein: CASSSLPGGGDQETQYF. CDR3 in DNA: TGTGCCAGCAGTTCTTTACCAGGGGGTGGGGATCAAGAGACCCAGTACTTC.

The chain recombines TRBV10-3 with TRBJ1-2; D is ambiguous. CDR3 length equals 11 residues. Germline V gives CDR1 ENHRY, CDR2 SYGVKD. The germline V and J ends were trimmed by 11 bases and 2 bases, with 9 bases remaining between them. This CDR3 is CAATGNYGYTF. The CDR3 nucleotides read TGTGCCGCCACTGGAAACTATGGCTACACCTTC.

This clonotype was recorded many times. V usage is TRBV11-2 and J usage is TRBJ2-3, with D uncertain. CDR1 is SGHAT and CDR2 is FQNNGV in the germline V gene. The CDR3 extends over 16 amino acids. V was pared by 8 bases and J by 0 bases, with 18 bases between. The CDR3: CASGRAGRASTDTQYF. The CDR3 DNA follows: TGTGCCAGCGGAAGGGCAGGAAGGGCTAGCACAGATACGCAGTATTTT.

This clonotype was observed a few times. The rearrangement joins TRBV10-3 to TRBJ1-3, with D possibly being TRBD1 (5 bases). Germline CDR1 reads ENHRY; CDR2 reads SYGVKD. The V end lost 4 bases, the J end lost 0 bases, and 10 bases lay between the germline ends. The CDR3 runs to 15 residues. CDR3 amino acids: CAISGGLLSGNTIYF. The CDR3 DNA is TGTGCCATCAGTGGGGGACTCCTCTCTGGAAACACCATATATTTT.

The chain joins TRBV5-1 to TRBJ1-1; unclear D gene. CDR1 and CDR2 (germline): SGHRS, YFSETQ. Trimming removed 7 bases at V and 0 bases at J, with 10 bases between. The CDR3 runs to 13 residues. The CDR3 region is CASSQIVNTEAFF. As DNA, the CDR3 is TGCGCCAGCTCTCAGATCGTGAACACTGAAGCTTTCTTT.

This clonotype showed up many times. V is TRBV12-3 or TRBV12-4 and J is TRBJ1-5; 9 nucleotides line up with TRBD1. V trimming: 6 bases; J trimming: 2 bases; junction bases outside the gene matches: 5. There are 15 residues in the CDR3. The CDR3 loop reads CASRSTGGGNQPQHF. The CDR3 bases are TGTGCCAGCAGGTCTACAGGGGGCGGCAATCAGCCCCAGCATTTT.

The CDR3 spells CSVDGTLNTEAFF. Here the CDR3 DNA reads TGCAGCGTGGACGGGACACTGAACACTGAAGCTTTCTTT. V gene TRBV29-1 combines with J gene TRBJ1-1; D may be TRBD1 (6 bases). Germline V gives CDR1 SQVTM, CDR2 ANQGSEA. V lost 6 bases, J lost 0 bases, and 11 bases lay in between. The CDR3 totals 13 residues.

This chain links TRBV11-3 with TRBJ1-3; 7 bases align to TRBD1. CDR1 is SGHNT, CDR2 YENEEA, per germline. The CDR3 is made up of 16 amino acids. After removal of 4 bases from V and 4 bases from J, the junction contained 10 bases not matched to a gene. The CDR3 DNA sequence: TGTGCCAGCAGCTCCGCCGGGACAGTGTCCGGAAACACCATATATTTT. Translated, it gives CASSSAGTVSGNTIYF. Full variable domain (rest looked up from reference TRBV11-3 and TRBJ1-3): EAGVVQSPRYKIIEKKQPVAFWCNPISGHNTLYWYLQNLGQGPELLIRYENEEAVDDSQLPKDRFSAERLKGVDSTLKIQPAELGDSAVYLCASSSAGTVSGNTIYFGEGSWLTVV.

This clonotype was seen once. The V gene is TRBV6-4, the J gene TRBJ2-5, with TRBD2 identical over 13 bases. The V gene end was trimmed by 0 bases and the J gene end by 5 bases; junction bases not matched to a gene: 0. Per the germline V gene, CDR1 is MRHNA and CDR2 is SNTAGT. The CDR3 covers 15 residues. In DNA form, the CDR3 reads TGTGCCAGCAGTGACTCGACTAGCGGGGGGGAGACCCAGTACTTC. This gives the protein CASSDSTSGGETQYF.